This T cell receptor (beta chain) was identified in a study of early T cells in non-severe SARS-CoV-2 infection. About the research overall: Bulk RNA taken from unsorted whole blood was sequenced, leaving chains unpaired.

Study findings and constraints: Matching results from VDJdb favored anti-spike CD8 responses, leaving private and CD4 specificities undetected.

Germline V gene lookup returns CDR1 SGHVS and CDR2 FQNEAQ. This CDR3 comprises 15 residues. V dropped 5 bases and J dropped 0; count of bases not matched to a gene: 6. This clonotype was seen at least ten times. The target antigen is unknown. Unique molecular identifiers (one per individual cDNA molecule) were attached. TCRdb processed the 5' RACE reads anew with MiXCR; each CDR3 protein has one entry. The repertoire has more than 90,000 distinct CDR3 sequences, approximately 11% of them found once; the top ten carry 5.1%. This receptor was obtained from an adult who was a healthcare worker with PCR-confirmed SARS-CoV-2 infection or an uninfected control (not recorded which). The gene calls are TRBV7-8 and TRBJ2-5, with TRBD2 matching 7 bases. Sequences were obtained from whole blood. In DNA form, the CDR3 reads TGTGCCAGCAGCCTCACGGGGGGATACCAAGAGACCCAGTACTTC. Its protein product is CASSLTGGYQETQYF.